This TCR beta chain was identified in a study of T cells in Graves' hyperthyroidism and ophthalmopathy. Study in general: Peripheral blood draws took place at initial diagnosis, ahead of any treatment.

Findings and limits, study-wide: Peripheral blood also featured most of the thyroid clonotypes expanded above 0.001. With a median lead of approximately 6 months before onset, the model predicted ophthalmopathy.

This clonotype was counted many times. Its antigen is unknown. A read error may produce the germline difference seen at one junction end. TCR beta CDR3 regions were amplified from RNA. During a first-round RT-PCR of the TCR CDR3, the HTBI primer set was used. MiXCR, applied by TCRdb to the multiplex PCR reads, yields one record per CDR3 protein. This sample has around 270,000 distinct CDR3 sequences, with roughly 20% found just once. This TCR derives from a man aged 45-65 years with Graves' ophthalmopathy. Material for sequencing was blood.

CDR3 in amino acids: CASSSGQGNTEAFF. CDR3 in DNA: TGTGCCAGCAGCTCGGGACAGGGGAACACTGAAGCTTTCTTT. J is TRBJ1-1 and V is TRBV5-1; 9 positions match TRBD1. The CDR3 runs 14 residues. Germline-derived CDR1 and CDR2 are SGHRS and YFSETQ.